This T cell receptor (beta chain) was documented in a study of T cells in Graves' hyperthyroidism and ophthalmopathy. The sample holds many counts of this clonotype. CDR3 size: 15 residues. The V and J ends lost 5 bases and 7 bases, in that order; junction bases with no gene match: 10. The germline gives CDR1 SGHTA, CDR2 FQGNSA. TCR beta CDR3 region amplification was performed from RNA transcripts. A first-round RT-PCR of the TCR CDR3 used the HTBI primer set. TCRdb fed the multiplex PCR reads into MiXCR, producing one record per CDR3 protein. This table has 250,000 to 300,000 distinct CDR3 sequences, around 20% appearing once.

The specimen sequenced was blood. This receptor was taken from a man aged 45-65 years with Graves' ophthalmopathy. This rearrangement joins TRBV7-2 to TRBJ2-1; TRBD1 aligns across 8 bases. The CDR3 sequence is CASSPRPRGQNEQFF. In DNA, the CDR3 is TGTGCCAGCAGCCCCAGGCCCAGGGGGCAGAATGAGCAGTTCTTC.